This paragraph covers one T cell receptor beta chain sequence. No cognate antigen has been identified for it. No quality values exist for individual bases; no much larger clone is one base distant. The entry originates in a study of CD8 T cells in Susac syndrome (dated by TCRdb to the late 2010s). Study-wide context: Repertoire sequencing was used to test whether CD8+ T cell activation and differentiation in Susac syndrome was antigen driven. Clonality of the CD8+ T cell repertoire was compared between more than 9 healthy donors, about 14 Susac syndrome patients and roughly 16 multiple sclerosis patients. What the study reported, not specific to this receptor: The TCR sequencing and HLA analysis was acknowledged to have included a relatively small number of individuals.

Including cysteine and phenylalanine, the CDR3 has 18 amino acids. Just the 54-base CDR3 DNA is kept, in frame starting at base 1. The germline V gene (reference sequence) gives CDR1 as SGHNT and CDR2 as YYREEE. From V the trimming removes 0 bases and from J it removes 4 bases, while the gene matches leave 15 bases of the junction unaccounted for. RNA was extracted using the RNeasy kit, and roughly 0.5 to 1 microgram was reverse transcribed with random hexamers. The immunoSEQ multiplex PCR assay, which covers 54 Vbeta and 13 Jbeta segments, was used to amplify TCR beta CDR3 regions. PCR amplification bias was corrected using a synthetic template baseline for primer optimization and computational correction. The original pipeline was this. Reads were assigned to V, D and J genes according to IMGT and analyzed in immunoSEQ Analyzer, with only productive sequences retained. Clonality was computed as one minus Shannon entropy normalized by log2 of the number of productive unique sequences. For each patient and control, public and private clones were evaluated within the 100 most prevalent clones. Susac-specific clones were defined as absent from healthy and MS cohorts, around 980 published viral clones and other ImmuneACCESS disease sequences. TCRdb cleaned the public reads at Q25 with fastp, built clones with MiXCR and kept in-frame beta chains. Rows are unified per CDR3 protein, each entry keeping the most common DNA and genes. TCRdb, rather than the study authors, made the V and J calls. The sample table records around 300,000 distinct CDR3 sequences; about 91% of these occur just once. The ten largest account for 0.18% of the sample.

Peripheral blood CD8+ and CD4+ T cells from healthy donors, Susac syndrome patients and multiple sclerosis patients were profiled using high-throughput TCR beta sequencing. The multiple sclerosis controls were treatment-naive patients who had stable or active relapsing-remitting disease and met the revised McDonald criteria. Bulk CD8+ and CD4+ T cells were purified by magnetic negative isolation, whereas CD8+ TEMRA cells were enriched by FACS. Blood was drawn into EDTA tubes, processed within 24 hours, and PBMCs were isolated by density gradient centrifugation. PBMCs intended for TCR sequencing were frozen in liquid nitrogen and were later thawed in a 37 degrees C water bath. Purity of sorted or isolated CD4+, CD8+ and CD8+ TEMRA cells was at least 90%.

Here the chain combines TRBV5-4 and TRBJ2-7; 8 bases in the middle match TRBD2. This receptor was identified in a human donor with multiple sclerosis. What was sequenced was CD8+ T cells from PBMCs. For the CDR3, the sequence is CASSLVAGNVPDLYEQYF. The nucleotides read TGTGCCAGCAGCTTGGTAGCGGGGAATGTCCCGGATCTATACGAGCAGTACTTC. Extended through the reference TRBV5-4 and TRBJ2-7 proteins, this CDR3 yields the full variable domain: ETGVTQSPTHLIKTRGQQVTLRCSSQSGHNTVSWYQQALGQGPQFIFQYYREEENGRGNFPPRFSGLQFPNYSSELNVNALELDDSALYLCASSLVAGNVPDLYEQYFGPGTRLTVT.